The 16 T cell receptor beta chains listed next were all sequenced from one sample in a study of cytomegalovirus exposure and HLA in healthy donors (dated by TCRdb to 2017 to 2019). The library was made by the immunoSEQ multiplex PCR assay. The multiplex PCR relied on a mix of 60 forward primers for TCR Vbeta segments and 13 reverse primers for TCR Jbeta segments. The table was pulled from immuneACCESS by TCRdb, which kept in-frame rearrangements only. Such tables lose some clones; where checked, under half of the loss comes from unresolved V genes, and the rest has no known cause. Within this sample are about 130,000 clones, with about two thirds of them counted one time only. In total, the top ten clones hold around 6.6% of the sample. The sequencing sample was made of PBMCs. The receptors come from a man in his forties in good health and CMV-seropositive.

V gene TRBV7-2 combines with J gene TRBJ1-1; TRBD1 agrees at 8 bases. Trimming at V came to 8 bases and at J to 1 base, leaving 9 bases not matched to a gene. The CDR3 consists of 15 residues. Germline assignment: CDR1 SGHTA and CDR2 FQGNSA. As DNA, the CDR3 is TGTGCCAGCCTGGCCTGGGGACAGGCGAACACTGAAGCTTTCTTT. It yields the protein CASLAWGQANTEAFF.

This chain links TRBV7-8 with TRBJ2-7, with 7 bases lining up with TRBD2. There are 16 residues in the CDR3. CDR1 is SGHVS and CDR2 is FQNEAQ in the germline V gene. The V gene end was trimmed by 1 base and the J gene end by 0 bases; junction bases not matched to a gene: 6. The CDR3 spells CASSLVGGVASYEQYF. In nucleotides, the CDR3 is TGTGCCAGCAGCTTAGTGGGAGGGGTCGCCTCCTACGAGCAGTACTTC.

This CDR3 reads CASSKGHGYEQYF. In nucleotides, the CDR3 is TGTGCCAGCAGCAAAGGACACGGCTACGAGCAGTACTTC. The J gene is TRBJ2-7, the V gene TRBV21-1; the tabulated D call, TRBD1, remains unverified against the DNA. TRBV21-1 is a recognized pseudogene. The CDR3 is 13 residues long.

This rearrangement joins TRBV5-1 to TRBJ2-2; D unclear. Trimming cost V 5 bases and J 7 bases, with 9 bases left between them. Germline values: CDR1 SGHRS, CDR2 YFSETQ. The CDR3 is 12 amino acids. This chain's CDR3 is CASRSQDGELFF. The CDR3 coding sequence is TGCGCCAGCAGATCCCAGGACGGGGAGCTGTTTTTT.

This clone was seen more than once but under ten times. V is TRBV7-6 and J is TRBJ2-3; 12 nucleotides match TRBD2. The CDR3 totals 20 residues. Germline CDR1 and CDR2: SGHVS and FNYEAQ. V was pared by 1 base and J by 1 base, with 12 bases of the junction left unmatched. CDR3 DNA sequence: TGTGCCAGCAGCTTAGGACTCGGACTAGCGGGAACCTCCCGCACAGATACGCAGTATTTT. Translation: CASSLGLGLAGTSRTDTQYF.

This clone was detected only a few times. The chain has TRBV30 and TRBJ2-5; D unclear. This CDR3 is built from 12 residues. Germline CDR1 reads GTSNPN; CDR2 reads SVGIG (reference sequence). V shed 0 bases and J shed 5 bases, with 7 bases lying between them. This chain's CDR3 is CAWSVNGETQYF. The DNA for the CDR3 is TGTGCCTGGAGTGTTAACGGGGAGACCCAGTACTTC.

The chain combines TRBV4-1 with TRBJ1-1; 7 bases are shared with TRBD1. V gave up 1 base and J gave up 8 bases; unmatched junction bases: 7. Germline CDR1 MGHRA, CDR2 YSYEKL. CDR3 length: 14 amino acids. CDR3 sequence (DNA): TGCGCCAGCAGCCAAGTGGGGGACAGCCAAGAAGCTTTCTTT. Translation gives CASSQVGDSQEAFF.

V usage is TRBV27 and J usage is TRBJ2-5, with a weak D call TRBD1 (7 bases). Germline lookup yields CDR1 MNHEY and CDR2 SMNVEV (reference sequence). Trimming stripped 3 bases from V and 2 bases from J, with 13 bases between. The CDR3 is 15 amino acids. CDR3 bases: TGTGCCAGCAGTTTGGGGGGACAGATTCAAGAGACCCAGTACTTC. Encoded protein: CASSLGGQIQETQYF.

The genes are TRBV29-1 and TRBJ1-4, with 7 bases identical to TRBD1. The CDR3 has 13 amino acids. Unmatched junction bases numbered 6, after V lost 6 bases and J lost 5 bases. CDR1 and CDR2 (germline): SQVTM, ANQGSEA. The CDR3: CSVSGQPNEKLFF. CDR3 in DNA: TGCAGCGTGTCGGGACAGCCCAATGAAAAACTGTTTTTT.

J is TRBJ2-3 and V is TRBV21-1; the table's D call TRBD2 went unverified against the DNA. TRBV21-1 is a known pseudogene. The CDR3 sequence is 18 residues long. The CDR3 coding sequence is TGTGCCAGCAGCAAAGTCGGGCGAGCGGGAGGGAGGTCAGATACGCAGTATTTT. Translated: CASSKVGRAGGRSDTQYF.

V gene TRBV15 combines with J gene TRBJ1-5, with TRBD1 matching 9 bases. CDR3 length equals 15 residues. Germline loops: CDR1 LNHNV, CDR2 YYDKDF (reference sequence). The V and J ends lost 4 bases and 6 bases, in that order; junction bases with no gene match: 7. The chain's CDR3 is CATSMQQGAGQPQHF. CDR3 nucleotides: TGTGCCACCAGCATGCAACAGGGGGCAGGTCAGCCCCAGCATTTT.

This clone appeared a single time. The chain uses TRBV29-1 and TRBJ1-5; possibly TRBD1 for D (6 bases). Trimming removed 4 bases at V and 4 bases at J, with 17 bases between. There are 15 residues in the CDR3. Germline assignment: CDR1 SQVTM and CDR2 ANQGSEA. As DNA, the CDR3 is TGCAGCGTTGCTCAGCAGCGGGGGCGGAATCAGCCCCAGCATTTT. Its protein is CSVAQQRGRNQPQHF.

This sequence joins TRBV7-6 and TRBJ1-2; TRBD1 matches at 8 bases. V dropped 4 bases and J dropped 8; count of bases not matched to a gene: 6. The CDR3 is made up of 13 amino acids. Germline V gives CDR1 SGHVS, CDR2 FNYEAQ. CDR3 DNA sequence: TGTGCCAGCAGCTCAGGACAGGGACGCGGCTACACCTTC. Its protein product is CASSSGQGRGYTF.

The chain joins TRBV7-9 to TRBJ2-1; TRBD2 agrees at 11 bases. The CDR3 has 15 residues. J lost 3 bases, V lost 5 bases, and 3 bases had no gene match. From germline, CDR1 is SEHNR and CDR2 FQNEAQ (reference sequence). CDR3 nucleotides: TGTGCCAGCAGCCTGACTAGCGGGATCTACAATGAGCAGTTCTTC. It is translated as CASSLTSGIYNEQFF. The full variable domain, with the rest looked up from reference TRBV7-9 and TRBJ2-1, is DTGVSQNPRHKITKRGQNVTFRCDPISEHNRLYWYRQTLGQGPEFLTYFQNEAQLEKSRLLSDRFSAERPKGSFSTLEIQRTEQGDSAMYLCASSLTSGIYNEQFFGPGTRLTVL.

This clone was detected only once. CDR3 residues: CAIAGTSSYEQYF. CDR3 in DNA: TGTGCCATCGCCGGGACTAGCAGTTACGAGCAGTACTTC. The chain carries TRBV10-3 and TRBJ2-7, with TRBD2 matching over 9 bases. J lost 4 bases, V lost 8 bases, and 6 bases had no gene match. The CDR3 runs to 13 residues. Germline assignment: CDR1 ENHRY and CDR2 SYGVKD.

This chain joins TRBV9 and TRBJ2-1; D not resolved. The CDR3 has 14 residues. V lost 0 bases and J lost 5, with 9 bases in between. CDR1 is SGDLS, CDR2 YYNGEE, per germline. As DNA, the CDR3 is TGTGCCAGCAGCGTAGAAGCGAAGAACAATGAGCAGTTCTTC. Residues: CASSVEAKNNEQFF.